This entry is about one TCR beta chain. These data are taken from a study of blood T cell repertoires in COVID-19. Study information: Specimens from acute and convalescent COVID-19 originated in the United States, Italy and Spain. PBMCs, B-cell-depleted T cells, or T cells provided the cDNA or gDNA that made up the material.

Germline CDR1 and CDR2: LNHNV and YYDKDF (reference sequence). V gave up 0 bases and J gave up 9 bases; unmatched junction bases: 7. The CDR3 has 16 amino acids. Methods used by the authors: For nucleated cells, counts were estimated from reference gene primer amplification. Data came from immunoSEQ multiplex PCR; TCRdb stores just in-frame clones and leaves some out. The V and J calls and clone size come from that table; D and trimming were worked out from the DNA. The sample includes roughly 500,000 clones, approximately 92% of them seen just once. What was sequenced was peripheral blood. The chain combines TRBV15 with TRBJ1-6, with 8 bases fitting TRBD1. This sequence originates from a man between 18 and 29 years old with COVID-19, enrolled during active disease. The CDR3 bases are TGTGCCACCAGCAGAGATCAGCAGGGGGCAAGTTCACCCCTCCACTTT. Its translation: CATSRDQQGASSPLHF.